The clone carrying this TCR beta chain came up a few times. The antigen remains undetermined. V lost 3 bases to trimming and J lost 5 bases, with 22 bases between them. The CDR3 has 17 amino acids. Germline CDR1 is MDHEN and CDR2 is SYDVKM. In the original processing: The number of TCRs in each sample had a median of approximately 95,000 and spanned roughly 23,224 to 700,000. MiXCR, applied by TCRdb to the RACE reads, yields one record per CDR3 protein. The V and J calls here are based on TCRdb, not the publication. There are more than 150,000 distinct CDR3 sequences in the sample; almost 30% occur only once, and roughly 3% lies in the top ten. The record originates from a study of human T cells and chemical hapten exposure. Study in general: Subjects had 2% DPC placed on around 2 cm by around 2 cm of upper inner arm skin for sensitization.

This sample's time point: pre-sensitization, week 0. The treatment was: therapeutic diphenylcyclopropenone sensitization with weekly scalp DPC. Whole-study results and caveats: Once DPC sensitization occurred, TCRs above 1 in 1000 frequency showed no change.

The sequenced sample was whole blood, obtained in connection with sensitization to the hapten diphenylcyclopropenone (DPC). This rearrangement joins TRBV28 to TRBJ2-5; no definite D call. The receptor's source is a woman aged 30 to 39 with alopecia areata. Some clones in this sample may be carry-over from other donors' samples. The DNA of the CDR3 is TGTGCCAGCAGTTTGTCTCCCCGCAGGTCGCGCTGGGAGACCCAGTACTTC. The encoded protein is CASSLSPRRSRWETQYF.